This TCR beta chain was sequenced for a study of vaccination and CD4 T cells after COVID-19. The V gene's germline CDR1 is MGHRA and CDR2 YSYEKL. V shed 1 base and J 5 bases; nucleotides not matched to a gene: 3. The CDR3 has 15 residues. The Oncomine TCR Beta short-read assay sequenced DNA from cultured CD4+ T cells. MiXCR, run by TCRdb on the PCR reads, gives a single entry per CDR3 protein. This sample carries around 30,000 distinct CDR3 sequences, around 33% of them seen once, and the ten largest clones take roughly 3.5%. The time point here: late sampling 161 to 241 days after vaccination in three convalescent patients. The treatment was: roughly nine-day PBMC culture with coronavirus spike peptide pools or control peptides (ViraFEST assay). On this clonotype: Antigen unknown.

Study observations and caveats: The researchers studied relatively few convalescent patients and omitted early post-infection timepoints.

The origin of this receptor is a human donor who had recovered from COVID-19. V gene TRBV4-1 combines with J gene TRBJ2-1, with 9 positions matching TRBD2. The sequences come from CD4+ T cells from blood, cultured in vitro, collected about 7 months after SARS-CoV-2 vaccination. CDR3 sequence reads: CASSQARTSDNEQFF. In DNA form, the CDR3 reads TGCGCCAGCAGCCAAGCTAGGACTAGCGACAATGAGCAGTTCTTC.